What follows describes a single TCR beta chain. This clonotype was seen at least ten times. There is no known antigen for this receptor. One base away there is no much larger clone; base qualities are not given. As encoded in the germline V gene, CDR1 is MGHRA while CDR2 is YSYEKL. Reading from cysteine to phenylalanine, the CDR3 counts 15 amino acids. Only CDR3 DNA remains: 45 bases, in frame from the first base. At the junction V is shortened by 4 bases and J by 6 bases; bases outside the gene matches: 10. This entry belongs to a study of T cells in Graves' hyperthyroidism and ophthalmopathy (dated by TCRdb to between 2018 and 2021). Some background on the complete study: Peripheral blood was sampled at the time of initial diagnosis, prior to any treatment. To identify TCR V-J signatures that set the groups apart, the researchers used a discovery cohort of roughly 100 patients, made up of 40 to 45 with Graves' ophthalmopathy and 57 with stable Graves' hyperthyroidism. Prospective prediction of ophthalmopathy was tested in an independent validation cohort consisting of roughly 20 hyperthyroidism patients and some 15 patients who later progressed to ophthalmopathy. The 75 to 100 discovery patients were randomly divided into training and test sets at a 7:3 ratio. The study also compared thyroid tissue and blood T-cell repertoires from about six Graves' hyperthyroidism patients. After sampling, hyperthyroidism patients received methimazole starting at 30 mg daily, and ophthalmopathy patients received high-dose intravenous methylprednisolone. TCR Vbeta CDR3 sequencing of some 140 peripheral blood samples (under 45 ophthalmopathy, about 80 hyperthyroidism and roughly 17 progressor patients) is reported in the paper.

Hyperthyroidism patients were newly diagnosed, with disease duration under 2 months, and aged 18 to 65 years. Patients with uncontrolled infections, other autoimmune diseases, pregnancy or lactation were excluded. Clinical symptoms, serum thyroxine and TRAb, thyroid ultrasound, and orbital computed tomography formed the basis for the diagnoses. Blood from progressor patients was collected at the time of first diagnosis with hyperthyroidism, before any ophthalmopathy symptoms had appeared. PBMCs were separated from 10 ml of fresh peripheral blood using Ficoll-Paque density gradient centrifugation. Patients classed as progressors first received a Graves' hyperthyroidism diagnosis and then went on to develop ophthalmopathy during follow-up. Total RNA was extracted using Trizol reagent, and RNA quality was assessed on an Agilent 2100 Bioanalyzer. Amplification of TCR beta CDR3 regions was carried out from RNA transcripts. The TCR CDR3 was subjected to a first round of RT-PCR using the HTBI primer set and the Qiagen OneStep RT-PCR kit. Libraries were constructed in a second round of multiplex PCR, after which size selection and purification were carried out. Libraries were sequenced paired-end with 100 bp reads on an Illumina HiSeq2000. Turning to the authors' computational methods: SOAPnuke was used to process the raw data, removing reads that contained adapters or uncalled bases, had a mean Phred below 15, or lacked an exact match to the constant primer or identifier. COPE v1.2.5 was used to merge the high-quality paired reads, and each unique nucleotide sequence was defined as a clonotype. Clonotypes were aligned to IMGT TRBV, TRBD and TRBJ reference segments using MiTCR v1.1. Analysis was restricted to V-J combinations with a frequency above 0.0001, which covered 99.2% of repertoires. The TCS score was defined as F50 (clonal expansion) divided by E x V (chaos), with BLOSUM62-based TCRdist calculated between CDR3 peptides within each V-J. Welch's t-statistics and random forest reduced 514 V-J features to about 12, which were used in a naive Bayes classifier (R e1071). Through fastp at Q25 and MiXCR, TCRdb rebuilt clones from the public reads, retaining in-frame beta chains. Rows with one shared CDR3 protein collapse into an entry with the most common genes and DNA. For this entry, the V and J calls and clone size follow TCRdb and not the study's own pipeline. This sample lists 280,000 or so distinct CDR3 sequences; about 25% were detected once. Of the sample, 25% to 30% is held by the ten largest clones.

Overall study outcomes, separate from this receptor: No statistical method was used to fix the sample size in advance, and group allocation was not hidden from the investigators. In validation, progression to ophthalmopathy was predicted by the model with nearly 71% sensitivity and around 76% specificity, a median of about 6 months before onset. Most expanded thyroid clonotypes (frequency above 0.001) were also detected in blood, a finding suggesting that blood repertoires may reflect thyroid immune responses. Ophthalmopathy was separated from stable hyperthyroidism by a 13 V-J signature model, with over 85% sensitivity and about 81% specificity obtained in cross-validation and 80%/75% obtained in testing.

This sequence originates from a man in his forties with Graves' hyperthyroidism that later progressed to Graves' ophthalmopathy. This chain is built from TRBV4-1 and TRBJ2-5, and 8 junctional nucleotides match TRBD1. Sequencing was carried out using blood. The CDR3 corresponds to CASSPRGQEAQTQYF. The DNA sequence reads TGCGCCAGCAGCCCCAGGGGACAGGAGGCTCAGACCCAGTACTTC.